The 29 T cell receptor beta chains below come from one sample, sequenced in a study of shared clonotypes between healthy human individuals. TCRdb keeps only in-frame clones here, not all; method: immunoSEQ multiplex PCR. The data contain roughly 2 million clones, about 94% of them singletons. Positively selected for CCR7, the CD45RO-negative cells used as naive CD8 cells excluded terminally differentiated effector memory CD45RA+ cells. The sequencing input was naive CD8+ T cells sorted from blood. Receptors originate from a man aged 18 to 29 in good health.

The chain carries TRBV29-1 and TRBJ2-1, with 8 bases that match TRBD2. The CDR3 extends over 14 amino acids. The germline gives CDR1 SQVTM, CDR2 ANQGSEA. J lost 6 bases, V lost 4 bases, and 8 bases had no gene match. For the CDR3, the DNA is TGCAGCGTTGGTAGCGGGGCCGTTATCAATGAGCAGTTCTTC. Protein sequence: CSVGSGAVINEQFF.

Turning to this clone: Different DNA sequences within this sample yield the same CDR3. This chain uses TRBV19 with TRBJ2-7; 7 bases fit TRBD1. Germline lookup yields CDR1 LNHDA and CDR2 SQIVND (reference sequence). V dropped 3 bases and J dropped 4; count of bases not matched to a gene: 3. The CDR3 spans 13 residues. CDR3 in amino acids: CASSITGVYEQYF. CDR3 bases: TGTGCCAGTAGTATCACAGGGGTATACGAGCAGTACTTC.

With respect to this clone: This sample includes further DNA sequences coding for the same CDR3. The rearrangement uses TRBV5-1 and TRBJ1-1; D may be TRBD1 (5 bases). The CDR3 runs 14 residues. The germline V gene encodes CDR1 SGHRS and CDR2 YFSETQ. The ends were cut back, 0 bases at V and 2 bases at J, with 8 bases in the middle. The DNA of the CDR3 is TGCGCCAGCAGCTTGGACGGGACTAACACTGAAGCTTTCTTT. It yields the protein CASSLDGTNTEAFF. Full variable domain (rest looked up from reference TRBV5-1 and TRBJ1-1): KAGVTQTPRYLIKTRGQQVTLSCSPISGHRSVSWYQQTPGQGLQFLFEYFSETQRNKGNFPGRFSGRQFSNSRSEMNVSTLELGDSALYLCASSLDGTNTEAFFGQGTRLTVV.

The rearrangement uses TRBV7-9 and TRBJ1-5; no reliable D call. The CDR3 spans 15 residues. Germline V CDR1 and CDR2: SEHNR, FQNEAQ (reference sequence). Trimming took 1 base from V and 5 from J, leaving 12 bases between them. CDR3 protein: CASSLGQAGDQPQHF. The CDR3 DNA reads TGTGCCAGCAGCTTAGGGCAGGCAGGAGATCAGCCCCAGCATTTT.

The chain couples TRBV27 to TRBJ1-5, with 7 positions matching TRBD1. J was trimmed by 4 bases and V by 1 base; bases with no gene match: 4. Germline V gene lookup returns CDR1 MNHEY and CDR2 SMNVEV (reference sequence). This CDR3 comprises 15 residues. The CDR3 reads CASSLLGDRNQPQHF. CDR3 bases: TGTGCCAGCAGTTTATTAGGGGACAGAAATCAGCCCCAGCATTTT.

CDR3 region: CASSGVTDTQYF. In DNA form, the CDR3 reads TGTGCCAGCAGTGGAGTCACAGATACGCAGTATTTT. The genes are TRBV6-1 and TRBJ2-3; D gene unclear. Germline V gene sequence: CDR1 MNHNS, CDR2 SASEGT. V gave up 4 bases and J gave up 2 bases, with 4 bases separating them. The CDR3 has 12 amino acids.

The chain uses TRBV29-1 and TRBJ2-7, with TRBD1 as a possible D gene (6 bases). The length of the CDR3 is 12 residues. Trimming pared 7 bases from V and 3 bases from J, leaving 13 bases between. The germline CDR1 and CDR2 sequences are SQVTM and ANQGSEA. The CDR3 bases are TGCAGCGCTAGGACAGTTGGCTACGAGCAGTACTTC. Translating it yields CSARTVGYEQYF.

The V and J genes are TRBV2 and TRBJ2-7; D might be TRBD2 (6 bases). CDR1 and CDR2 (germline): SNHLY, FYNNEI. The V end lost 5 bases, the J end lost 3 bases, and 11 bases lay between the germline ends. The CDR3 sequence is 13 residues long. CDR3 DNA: TGTGCCAGCAGTTACGATAGCGGCTACGAGCAGTACTTC. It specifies CASSYDSGYEQYF.

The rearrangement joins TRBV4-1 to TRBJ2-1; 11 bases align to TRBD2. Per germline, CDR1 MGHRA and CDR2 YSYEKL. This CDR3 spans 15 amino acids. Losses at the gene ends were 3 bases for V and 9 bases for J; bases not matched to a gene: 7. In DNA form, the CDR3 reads TGCGCCAGCAGCCAGGCTAGCGGGGGGTCATTTGAGCAGTTCTTC. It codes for CASSQASGGSFEQFF.

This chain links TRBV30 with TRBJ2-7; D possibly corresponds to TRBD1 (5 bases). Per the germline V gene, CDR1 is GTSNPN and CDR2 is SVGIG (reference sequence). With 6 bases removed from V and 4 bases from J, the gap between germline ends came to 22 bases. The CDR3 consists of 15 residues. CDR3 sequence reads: CACQQSLQGAYEQYF. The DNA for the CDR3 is TGTGCCTGCCAGCAGAGCCTTCAGGGTGCTTACGAGCAGTACTTC.

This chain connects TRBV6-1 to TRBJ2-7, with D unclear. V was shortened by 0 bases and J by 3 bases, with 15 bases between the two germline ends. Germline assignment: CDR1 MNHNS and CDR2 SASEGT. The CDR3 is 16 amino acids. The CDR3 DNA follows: TGTGCCAGCAGTGAAGCGGCAGGAGCCGAGGACTACGAGCAGTACTTC. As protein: CASSEAAGAEDYEQYF.

This CDR3 reads CASSSNWDNEQFF. The CDR3, as DNA: TGTGCCAGCAGCTCCAACTGGGACAATGAGCAGTTCTTC. The J gene is TRBJ2-1, the V gene TRBV6-5; D unresolved. The CDR3 length is 13 residues. Per germline, CDR1 MNHEY and CDR2 SVGAGI. Trimming cost V 6 bases and J 5 bases, with 11 bases left between them.

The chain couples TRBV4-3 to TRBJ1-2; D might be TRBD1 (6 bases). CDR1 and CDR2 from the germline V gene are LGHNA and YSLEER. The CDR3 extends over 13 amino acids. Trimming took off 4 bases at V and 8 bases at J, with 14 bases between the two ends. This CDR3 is CASSPGGADGYTF. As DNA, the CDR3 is TGCGCCAGCAGCCCGGGGGGGGCTGACGGCTACACCTTC.

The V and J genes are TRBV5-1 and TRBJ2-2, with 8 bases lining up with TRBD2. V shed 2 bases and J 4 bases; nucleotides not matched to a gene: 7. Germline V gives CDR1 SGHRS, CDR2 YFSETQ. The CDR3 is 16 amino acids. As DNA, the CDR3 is TGCGCCAGCAGCTTCGGAGCGGGGGCCCTCACCGGGGAGCTGTTTTTT. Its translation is CASSFGAGALTGELFF. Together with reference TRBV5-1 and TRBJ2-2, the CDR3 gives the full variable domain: KAGVTQTPRYLIKTRGQQVTLSCSPISGHRSVSWYQQTPGQGLQFLFEYFSETQRNKGNFPGRFSGRQFSNSRSEMNVSTLELGDSALYLCASSFGAGALTGELFFGEGSRLTVL.

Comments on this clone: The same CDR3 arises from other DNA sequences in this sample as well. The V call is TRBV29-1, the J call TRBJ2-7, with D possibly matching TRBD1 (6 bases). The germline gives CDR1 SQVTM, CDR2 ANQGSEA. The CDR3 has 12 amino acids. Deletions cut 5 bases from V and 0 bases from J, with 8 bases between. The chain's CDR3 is CSVQDSSYEQYF. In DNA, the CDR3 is TGCAGCGTTCAGGACAGCTCCTACGAGCAGTACTTC.

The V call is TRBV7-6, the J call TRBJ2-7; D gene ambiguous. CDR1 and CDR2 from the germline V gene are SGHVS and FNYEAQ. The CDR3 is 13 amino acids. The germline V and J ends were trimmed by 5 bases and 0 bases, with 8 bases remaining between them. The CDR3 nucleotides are TGTGCCAGCAGCCCGCCGGGCTCCTACGAGCAGTACTTC. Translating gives CASSPPGSYEQYF.

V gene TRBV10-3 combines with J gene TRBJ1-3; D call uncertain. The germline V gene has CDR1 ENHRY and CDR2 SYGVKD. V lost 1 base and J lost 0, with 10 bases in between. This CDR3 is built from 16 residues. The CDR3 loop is CAISEWGQDSGNTIYF. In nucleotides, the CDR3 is TGTGCCATCAGTGAGTGGGGTCAGGACTCTGGAAACACCATATATTTT.

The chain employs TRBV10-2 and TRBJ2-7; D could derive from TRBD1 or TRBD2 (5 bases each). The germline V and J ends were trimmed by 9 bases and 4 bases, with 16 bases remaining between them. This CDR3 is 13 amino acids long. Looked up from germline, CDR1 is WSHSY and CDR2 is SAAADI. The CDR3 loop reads CASVGAPVYEQYF. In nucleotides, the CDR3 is TGCGCCAGTGTCGGGGCTCCGGTATACGAGCAGTACTTC.

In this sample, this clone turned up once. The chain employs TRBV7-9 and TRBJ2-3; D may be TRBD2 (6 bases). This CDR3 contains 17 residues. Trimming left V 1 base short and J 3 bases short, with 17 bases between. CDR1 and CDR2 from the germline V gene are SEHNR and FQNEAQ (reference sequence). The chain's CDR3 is CASSLGSSEKLTDTQYF. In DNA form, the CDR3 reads TGTGCCAGCAGCTTAGGGTCTAGCGAAAAACTAACAGATACGCAGTATTTT.

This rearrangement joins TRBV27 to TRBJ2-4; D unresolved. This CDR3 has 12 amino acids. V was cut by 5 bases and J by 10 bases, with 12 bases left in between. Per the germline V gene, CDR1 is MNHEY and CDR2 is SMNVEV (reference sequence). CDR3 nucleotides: TGTGCCAGCAGTCCTACGGGTCATATTCAGTACTTC. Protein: CASSPTGHIQYF.

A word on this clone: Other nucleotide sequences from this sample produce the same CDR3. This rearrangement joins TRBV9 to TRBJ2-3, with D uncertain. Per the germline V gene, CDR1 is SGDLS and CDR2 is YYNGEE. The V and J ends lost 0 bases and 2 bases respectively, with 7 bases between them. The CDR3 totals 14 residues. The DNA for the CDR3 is TGTGCCAGCAGCGTAGACTCCTTCACAGATACGCAGTATTTT. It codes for CASSVDSFTDTQYF.

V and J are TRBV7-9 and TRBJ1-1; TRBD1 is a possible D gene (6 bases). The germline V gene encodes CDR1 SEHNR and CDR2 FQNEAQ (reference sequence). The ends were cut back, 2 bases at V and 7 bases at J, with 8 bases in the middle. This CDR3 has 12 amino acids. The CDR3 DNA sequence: TGTGCCAGCAGCTTAATGGGACATGAAGCTTTCTTT. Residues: CASSLMGHEAFF. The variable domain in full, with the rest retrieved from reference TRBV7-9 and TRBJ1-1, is DTGVSQNPRHKITKRGQNVTFRCDPISEHNRLYWYRQTLGQGPEFLTYFQNEAQLEKSRLLSDRFSAERPKGSFSTLEIQRTEQGDSAMYLCASSLMGHEAFFGQGTRLTVV.

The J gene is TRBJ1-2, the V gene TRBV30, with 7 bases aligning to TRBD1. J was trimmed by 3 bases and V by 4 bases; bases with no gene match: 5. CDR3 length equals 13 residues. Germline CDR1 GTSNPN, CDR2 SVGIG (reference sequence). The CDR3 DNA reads TGTGCCTGGAATTACAGGGGAGACTATGGCTACACCTTC. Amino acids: CAWNYRGDYGYTF.

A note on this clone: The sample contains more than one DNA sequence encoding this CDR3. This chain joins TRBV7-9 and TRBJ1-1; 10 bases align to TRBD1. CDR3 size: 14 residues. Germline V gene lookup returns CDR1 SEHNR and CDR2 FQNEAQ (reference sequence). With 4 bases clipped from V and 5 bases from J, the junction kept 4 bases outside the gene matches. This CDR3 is CASSSTGGGTEAFF. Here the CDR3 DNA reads TGTGCCAGCAGCTCGACAGGGGGCGGTACTGAAGCTTTCTTT.

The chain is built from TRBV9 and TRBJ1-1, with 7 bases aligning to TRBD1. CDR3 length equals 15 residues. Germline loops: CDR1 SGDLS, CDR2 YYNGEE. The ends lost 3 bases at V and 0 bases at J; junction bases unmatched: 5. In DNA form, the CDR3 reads TGTGCCAGCAGCGACGGGACAGCAATGAACACTGAAGCTTTCTTT. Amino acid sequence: CASSDGTAMNTEAFF.

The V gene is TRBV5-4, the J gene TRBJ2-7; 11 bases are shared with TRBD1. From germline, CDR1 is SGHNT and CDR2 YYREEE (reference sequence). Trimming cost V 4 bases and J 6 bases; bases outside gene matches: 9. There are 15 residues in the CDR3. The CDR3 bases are TGTGCCAGCAGCGTCCAGGGACAGGGGGTGGGCGAGCAGTACTTC. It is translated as CASSVQGQGVGEQYF.

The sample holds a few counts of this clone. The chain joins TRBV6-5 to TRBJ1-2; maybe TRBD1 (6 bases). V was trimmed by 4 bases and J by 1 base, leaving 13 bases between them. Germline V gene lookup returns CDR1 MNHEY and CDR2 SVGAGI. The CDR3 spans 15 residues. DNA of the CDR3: TGTGCCAGCAGTTTCTCTACAGGGTTTAACTATGGCTACACCTTC. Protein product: CASSFSTGFNYGYTF.

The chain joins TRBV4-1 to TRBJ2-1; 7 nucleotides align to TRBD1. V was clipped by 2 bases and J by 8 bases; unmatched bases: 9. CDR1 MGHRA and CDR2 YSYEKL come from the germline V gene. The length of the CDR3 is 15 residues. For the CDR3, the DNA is TGCGCCAGCAGCCAAACAAGTACAGGGGTTCATGAGCAGTTCTTC. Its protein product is CASSQTSTGVHEQFF.

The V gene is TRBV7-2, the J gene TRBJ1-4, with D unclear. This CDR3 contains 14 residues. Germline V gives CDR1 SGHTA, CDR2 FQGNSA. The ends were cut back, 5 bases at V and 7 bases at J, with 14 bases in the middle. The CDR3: CASSATLLTEKLFF. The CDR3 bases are TGTGCCAGCAGCGCAACCTTACTCACTGAAAAACTGTTTTTT. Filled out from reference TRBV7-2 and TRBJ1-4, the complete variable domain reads GAGVSQSPSNKVTEKGKDVELRCDPISGHTALYWYRQSLGQGLEFLIYFQGNSAPDKSGLPSDRFSAERTGGSVSTLTIQRTQQEDSAVYLCASSATLLTEKLFFGSGTQLSVL.